These 30 T cell receptor beta chains originate from one sample sequenced in a study of shared clonotypes between healthy human individuals. Assay: immunoSEQ multiplex PCR; the TCRdb copy retains only in-frame clones and omits some. The sample contains around 650,000 clones, 96% of which appear only once. Naive CD8 cells comprised CD45RO-negative, CCR7-positively selected cells, excluding terminally differentiated effector memory CD45RA+ cells. Specimen: naive CD8+ T cells sorted from blood. Every receptor here comes from a woman in her twenties or thirties in good health.

Details on this clone: One end of the junction varies from germline; a read error may be responsible. The chain is built from TRBV9 and TRBJ1-3; a possible D gene is TRBD1 (5 bases). This CDR3 spans 16 amino acids. Germline V gives CDR1 SGDLS, CDR2 YYNGEE. The CDR3: CASSPWGSGLGTTIYF. Here the CDR3 DNA reads TGTGCCAGCAGCCCTTGGGGGTCTGGGCTTGGAACCACCATATATTTT. The full variable domain, rest sourced from reference TRBV9 and TRBJ1-3, is DSGVTQTPKHLITATGQRVTLRCSPRSGDLSVYWYQQSLDQGLQFLIQYYNGEERAKGNILERFSAQQFPDLHSELNLSSLELGDSALYFCASSPWGSGLGTTIYFGEGSWLTVV.

This sequence joins TRBV19 and TRBJ2-1, with D perhaps TRBD2 (5 bases). Trimming took 3 bases from V and 6 from J, leaving 15 bases between them. The CDR3 contains 15 residues. Germline lookup yields CDR1 LNHDA and CDR2 SQIVND (reference sequence). CDR3 bases: TGTGCCAGTAGTATGGGGTGGGAGCCTACCAATGAGCAGTTCTTC. This codes for CASSMGWEPTNEQFF.

The CDR3 loop reads CASSVGYEQYF. CDR3 nucleotides: TGTGCCAGTAGTGTGGGTTACGAGCAGTACTTC. The chain has TRBV19 and TRBJ2-7; no reliable D call. V lost 5 bases and J 4 bases, leaving 6 bases between the germline ends. Germline V lookup: CDR1 LNHDA, CDR2 SQIVND (reference sequence). This CDR3 is 11 amino acids long.

Concerning this clone itself: Other nucleotide sequences in the sample specify the same CDR3. V gene TRBV5-6 combines with J gene TRBJ1-1, with unresolved D. V lost 0 bases and J 6 bases, leaving 3 bases between the germline ends. The CDR3 spans 11 residues. Germline CDR1 SGHDT, CDR2 YYEEEE. CDR3 in amino acids: CASSLGAEAFF. CDR3 coding DNA: TGTGCCAGCAGCTTGGGAGCTGAAGCTTTCTTT.

This chain uses TRBV5-1 with TRBJ1-2; perhaps TRBD1 as D (5 bases). Germline V lookup: CDR1 SGHRS, CDR2 YFSETQ. The CDR3 extends over 15 amino acids. V was pared by 4 bases and J by 4 bases, with 17 bases between. CDR3 region: CASSPKWDSLYGYTF. CDR3 bases: TGCGCCAGCAGCCCCAAATGGGACTCCCTCTATGGCTACACCTTC.

The gene calls are TRBV9 and TRBJ1-1, with 7 bases that match TRBD1. This CDR3 comprises 13 residues. Germline-derived CDR1 and CDR2 are SGDLS and YYNGEE. V trimming: 4 bases; J trimming: 8 bases; junction bases outside the gene matches: 8. The CDR3 loop is CASSPLEGAEAFF. The CDR3 DNA follows: TGTGCCAGCAGCCCCCTGGAGGGGGCGGAAGCTTTCTTT.

The rearrangement uses TRBV29-1 and TRBJ1-3; a weak D match, TRBD1 (6 bases). Per germline, CDR1 SQVTM and CDR2 ANQGSEA. There are 15 residues in the CDR3. The germline V and J ends were trimmed by 6 bases and 0 bases, with 15 bases remaining between them. The CDR3 DNA reads TGCAGCGTCCTCTCAGGGGATAACTCTGGAAACACCATATATTTT. Protein product: CSVLSGDNSGNTIYF.

The chain has TRBV4-2 and TRBJ2-7, with 8 nucleotides matching TRBD2. J was trimmed by 7 bases and V by 0 bases; bases with no gene match: 14. The CDR3 spans 17 residues. Germline assignment: CDR1 LGHNA and CDR2 YNFKEQ. The CDR3 protein is CASSQDENREGSGEQYF. DNA for the CDR3: TGTGCCAGCAGCCAAGATGAAAATCGGGAGGGCTCGGGGGAGCAGTACTTC.

This chain links TRBV7-9 with TRBJ2-7; D may be TRBD2 (6 bases). This CDR3 has 12 amino acids. Germline V lookup: CDR1 SEHNR, CDR2 FQNEAQ (reference sequence). V gave up 5 bases and J gave up 4 bases, with 9 bases separating them. This CDR3 reads CASSQGLYEQYF. As DNA, the CDR3 is TGTGCCAGCAGCCAGGGACTTTACGAGCAGTACTTC. The entire variable domain, with the rest obtained from reference TRBV7-9 and TRBJ2-7, is as follows: DTGVSQNPRHKITKRGQNVTFRCDPISEHNRLYWYRQTLGQGPEFLTYFQNEAQLEKSRLLSDRFSAERPKGSFSTLEIQRTEQGDSAMYLCASSQGLYEQYFGPGTRLTVT.

The rearrangement joins TRBV5-1 to TRBJ1-5; perhaps TRBD1 as D (5 bases). The CDR3 totals 14 residues. Germline CDR1 SGHRS, CDR2 YFSETQ. The V end lost 4 bases, the J end lost 1 base, and 9 bases lay between the germline ends. The CDR3 sequence is CASSLAGSNQPQHF. CDR3 DNA: TGCGCCAGCAGCCTAGCAGGGAGCAATCAGCCCCAGCATTTT.

V usage is TRBV2 and J usage is TRBJ2-7; D ambiguous. Trimming took off 8 bases at V and 4 bases at J, with 6 bases between the two ends. The CDR3 length is 10 residues. Germline assignment: CDR1 SNHLY and CDR2 FYNNEI. The CDR3 coding sequence is TGTGCCAGCGGCGAATACGAGCAGTACTTC. Translating gives CASGEYEQYF.

The CDR3 spells CASSLPPDGHRPYEQYF. CDR3 coding DNA: TGTGCCAGCAGCTTACCCCCGGACGGGCACCGCCCCTACGAGCAGTACTTC. The V and J genes are TRBV7-9 and TRBJ2-7, with no clear D. V shed 2 bases and J shed 2 bases, with 19 bases lying between them. Germline CDR1 and CDR2: SEHNR and FQNEAQ (reference sequence). The CDR3 is 17 amino acids.

A single count supports this clone. This rearrangement joins TRBV5-6 to TRBJ1-2; D unresolved. CDR1 is SGHDT, CDR2 YYEEEE, per germline. Trimming cost V 2 bases and J 6 bases, with 17 bases left between them. The CDR3 covers 15 residues. The CDR3 region has the DNA TGTGCCAGCAGCTTCTCATCCGTCTCAGTCCATGGCTACACCTTC. Residues: CASSFSSVSVHGYTF.

In its sample, this clone was seen once. This chain connects TRBV5-6 to TRBJ2-1; 8 bases line up with TRBD2. The CDR3 is 16 amino acids. V was clipped by 0 bases and J by 8 bases; unmatched bases: 10. Germline V gives CDR1 SGHDT, CDR2 YYEEEE. The CDR3 protein is CASSLALGRALDEQFF. In nucleotides, the CDR3 is TGTGCCAGCAGCTTGGCCCTCGGGAGGGCACTTGATGAGCAGTTCTTC.

The chain combines TRBV30 with TRBJ1-2; 10 positions agree with TRBD1. The CDR3 is 16 residues long. The germline V gene has CDR1 GTSNPN and CDR2 SVGIG (reference sequence). The junction had 11 bases not matched to a gene; V was cut back by 2 bases and J by 5 bases. CDR3 amino acids: CAWSTPGTGVGYGYTF. The CDR3 DNA reads as TGTGCCTGGAGTACCCCCGGGACAGGGGTTGGGTATGGCTACACCTTC.

The chain has TRBV28 and TRBJ2-1; D unclear. V was trimmed by 4 bases and J by 9 bases, leaving 7 bases between them. Germline V lookup: CDR1 MDHEN, CDR2 SYDVKM. The CDR3 totals 11 residues. This CDR3 reads CASSYVGEQFF. The DNA of the CDR3 is TGTGCCAGCAGTTACGTGGGTGAGCAGTTCTTC.

The rearrangement uses TRBV27 and TRBJ2-2; 7 nucleotides agree with TRBD1. This CDR3 has 16 amino acids. Germline-derived CDR1 and CDR2 are MNHEY and SMNVEV (reference sequence). Trimming cost V 5 bases and J 3 bases; bases outside gene matches: 9. DNA of the CDR3: TGTGCCAGCAGTCCGACAGGGTCTATATACACCGGGGAGCTGTTTTTT. It encodes CASSPTGSIYTGELFF.

The genes are TRBV18 and TRBJ2-1, with D perhaps assigned TRBD1 or TRBD2 (5 bases each). In germline, CDR1 is KGHSH, CDR2 LQKENI. This CDR3 is 15 amino acids long. Trimming took off 3 bases at V and 4 bases at J, with 13 bases between the two ends. The CDR3, as DNA: TGTGCCAGCTCACCCCCCAGGGACCTTTACAATGAGCAGTTCTTC. This codes for CASSPPRDLYNEQFF.

This chain links TRBV5-4 with TRBJ2-5; TRBD2 matches at 7 bases. The J call may not be correct, given that the DNA end is closer to TRBJ2-7. Looked up from germline, CDR1 is SGHNT and CDR2 is YYREEE (reference sequence). The CDR3 loop spans 15 amino acids. The CDR3 DNA reads as TGTGCCAGCAGCTTTGTTACCAGCGGGGATTACGAGCAGTACTTC. Translating gives CASSFVTSGDYEQYF.

The V call is TRBV27, the J call TRBJ2-7; 11 nucleotides agree with TRBD2. The CDR3 consists of 15 residues. Germline CDR1 is MNHEY and CDR2 is SMNVEV (reference sequence). The V gene end was trimmed by 5 bases and the J gene end by 3 bases; junction bases not matched to a gene: 6. DNA of the CDR3: TGTGCCAGCAGTCATGGGACTAGCGGTCGCTACGAGCAGTACTTC. Translating gives CASSHGTSGRYEQYF.

The chain has TRBV15 and TRBJ2-7; 7 nucleotides line up with TRBD1. Germline V CDR1 and CDR2: LNHNV, YYDKDF (reference sequence). V lost 5 bases and J lost 2; bases outside the gene matches: 6. The CDR3 extends over 14 amino acids. The CDR3 DNA sequence: TGTGCCACCAGCGAGGGGGCCTCGACCTACGAGCAGTACTTC. This sequence encodes CATSEGASTYEQYF.

This clone was seen once. The V and J genes are TRBV27 and TRBJ2-3, with TRBD1 identical over 8 bases. Germline assignment: CDR1 MNHEY and CDR2 SMNVEV (reference sequence). The CDR3 spans 15 residues. V gave up 3 bases and J gave up 6 bases; unmatched junction bases: 8. CDR3 in DNA: TGTGCCAGCAGTTTTTCAGGGGGCGCGAGGGATACGCAGTATTTT. Amino acids: CASSFSGGARDTQYF.

The chain couples TRBV6-1 to TRBJ2-1; D gene unclear. The V end lost 5 bases, the J end lost 5 bases, and 10 bases lay between the germline ends. The CDR3 covers 13 residues. Germline CDR1 reads MNHNS; CDR2 reads SASEGT. The CDR3 nucleotides are TGTGCCAGCAGTTCATACATTCACAATGAGCAGTTCTTC. Its translation: CASSSYIHNEQFF.

This chain joins TRBV28 and TRBJ1-1; no clear D gene. There are 16 residues in the CDR3. CDR1 is MDHEN, CDR2 SYDVKM, per germline. V gave up 5 bases and J gave up 0 bases, with 16 bases separating them. The CDR3: CASSTPPLVVNTEAFF. Written as DNA, the CDR3 is TGTGCCAGCAGTACCCCACCATTGGTTGTGAACACTGAAGCTTTCTTT.

The V and J genes are TRBV5-8 and TRBJ2-1; D unresolved. The germline V and J ends were trimmed by 2 bases and 7 bases, with 7 bases remaining between them. The CDR3 consists of 12 residues. In germline, CDR1 is SGHTS, CDR2 YDEGEE. The chain's CDR3 is CASSFGRNEQFF. The CDR3 region has the DNA TGTGCCAGCAGCTTTGGCAGAAATGAGCAGTTCTTC.

The gene calls are TRBV6-5 and TRBJ2-1, with D perhaps assigned TRBD1 or TRBD2 (5 bases each). There are 14 residues in the CDR3. The V gene lost 6 bases and the J gene lost 3 bases, with 12 bases spanning the gap. Germline CDR1 and CDR2: MNHEY and SVGAGI. CDR3 residues: CASSLGPLYNEQFF. CDR3 DNA sequence: TGTGCCAGCAGCCTGGGACCGCTCTACAATGAGCAGTTCTTC.

The chain couples TRBV5-4 to TRBJ2-7, with D possibly TRBD2 on 5 matching bases. Germline V gives CDR1 SGHNT, CDR2 YYREEE (reference sequence). This CDR3 has 15 amino acids. The V gene lost 4 bases and the J gene lost 4 bases, with 18 bases spanning the gap. The chain's CDR3 is CASSDHLTSPYEQYF. CDR3 sequence (DNA): TGTGCCAGCAGCGATCATTTAACTAGTCCTTACGAGCAGTACTTC.

This chain joins TRBV7-8 and TRBJ2-4; D is perhaps TRBD1 (6 bases). Germline V lookup: CDR1 SGHVS, CDR2 FQNEAQ. The CDR3 runs to 13 residues. Trimming removed 3 bases at V and 9 bases at J, with 12 bases between. The CDR3 loop is CASSFNRDAIQYF. In DNA form, the CDR3 reads TGTGCCAGCAGCTTCAACAGGGATGCCATTCAGTACTTC.

J is TRBJ2-5 and V is TRBV7-8; D gene uncertain. The tail of the sequence fits TRBJ2-7 better, so the J call may be wrong. CDR3 length equals 13 residues. Germline CDR1 is SGHVS and CDR2 is FQNEAQ. The CDR3 DNA sequence: TGTGCCAGCAGCGAGACTGTAGGCTACGAGCAGTACTTC. Translating it yields CASSETVGYEQYF.

The CDR3 nucleotides are TGCGCCAGCAGCTCGACTAGCAGCTACGAGCAGTACTTC. Translated, it gives CASSSTSSYEQYF. This chain uses TRBV5-1 with TRBJ2-7; 7 positions agree with TRBD2. The germline V gene encodes CDR1 SGHRS and CDR2 YFSETQ. The trim removed 3 bases at V and 3 bases at J, leaving 3 bases unmatched. The CDR3 spans 13 residues.